This entry lists 12 T cell receptor beta chains sequenced from one sample in a study of blood T cell repertoires in COVID-19. Profiling relied on immunoSEQ multiplex PCR, and the TCRdb table lists in-frame clones only, not all of them. Here the sample spans tens of thousands of clones, around 83% being singletons. Specimen: peripheral blood. The receptors shown here come from a man aged 50-60 years with active COVID-19.

The chain employs TRBV19 and TRBJ2-6; 8 bases map to TRBD2. The CDR3 has 16 amino acids. Germline trimming cut 6 bases from V and 5 bases from J; bases unmatched to any gene: 9. CDR1 and CDR2 (germline): LNHDA, SQIVND (reference sequence). As DNA, the CDR3 is TGTGCCAGTAGGTCCGCGGGGGGCCCCCGGGCCAACGTCCTGACTTTC. Encoded protein: CASRSAGGPRANVLTF.

V gene TRBV28 combines with J gene TRBJ1-4; possible D gene TRBD1, 5 bases. V was shortened by 5 bases and J by 0 bases, with 16 bases between the two germline ends. Germline values: CDR1 MDHEN, CDR2 SYDVKM. The CDR3 runs to 17 residues. The CDR3 DNA sequence: TGTGCCAGCAGTCCGACGGGGGGACTTGCAACTAATGAAAAACTGTTTTTT. As protein: CASSPTGGLATNEKLFF.

This clone was observed once. The chain links TRBV6-5 to TRBJ1-5, with D perhaps TRBD1 (5 bases). V gave up 6 bases and J gave up 1 base, with 7 bases separating them. Germline loops: CDR1 MNHEY, CDR2 SVGAGI. The CDR3 sequence is 13 residues long. CDR3 sequence reads: CASRRQSNQPQHF. CDR3 nucleotides: TGTGCCAGCAGAAGACAGAGCAATCAGCCCCAGCATTTT.

The chain recombines TRBV5-4 with TRBJ2-1; TRBD2 matches 10 bases. The CDR3 is made up of 15 amino acids. After removal of 0 bases from V and 6 bases from J, the junction contained 3 bases not matched to a gene. The germline V gene has CDR1 SGHNT and CDR2 YYREEE (reference sequence). The CDR3 loop is CASSLGGLAVNEQFF. The DNA for the CDR3 is TGTGCCAGCAGCTTGGGTGGACTAGCGGTCAATGAGCAGTTCTTC.

The chain links TRBV7-9 to TRBJ2-1; 10 bases line up with TRBD2. Germline-derived CDR1 and CDR2 are SEHNR and FQNEAQ (reference sequence). The CDR3 totals 14 residues. The CDR3 loop reads CAVTASGSGNEQFF. CDR3 DNA: TGTGCTGTAACGGCTAGCGGGAGCGGCAATGAGCAGTTCTTC.

The chain carries TRBV7-2 and TRBJ2-2; 7 nucleotides agree with TRBD1. Germline V gene sequence: CDR1 SGHTA, CDR2 FQGNSA. CDR3 length equals 15 residues. V shed 5 bases, J shed 6 bases, and the junction held 9 bases outside the gene matches. DNA of the CDR3: TGTGCCAGCAGCAACAGGGGACGAGGGGCCGGGGAGCTGTTTTTT. Protein: CASSNRGRGAGELFF.

The chain has TRBV3-1 (or the pseudogene TRBV3-2) and TRBJ2-7, with unresolved D. This CDR3 comprises 12 residues. The germline V and J ends were trimmed by 5 bases and 5 bases, with 10 bases remaining between them. Germline V gene sequence: CDR1 LGHDT, CDR2 YNNKEL (reference sequence). CDR3 sequence reads: CASSERSHEQYF. The CDR3 region has the DNA TGTGCCAGCAGCGAACGGAGCCACGAGCAGTACTTC.

The chain has TRBV19 and TRBJ2-3, with 7 bases fitting TRBD1. The CDR3 covers 13 residues. With 7 bases clipped from V and 5 bases from J, the junction kept 6 bases outside the gene matches. In germline, CDR1 is LNHDA, CDR2 SQIVND (reference sequence). The CDR3 loop reads CASTTGVGDTQYF. CDR3 nucleotide sequence: TGTGCCAGTACTACAGGGGTGGGAGATACGCAGTATTTT.

The rearrangement joins TRBV5-5 to TRBJ1-1, with 9 bases that match TRBD1. Trimming cost V 3 bases and J 5 bases; bases outside gene matches: 5. The V gene's germline CDR1 is SGHKS and CDR2 YYEKEE (reference sequence). The CDR3 loop spans 14 amino acids. CDR3 sequence reads: CASSWGQGDTEAFF. CDR3 bases: TGTGCCAGCAGCTGGGGACAGGGAGATACTGAAGCTTTCTTT.

The chain recombines TRBV7-2 with TRBJ1-3; weak D call: TRBD1 (5 bases). CDR3 size: 15 residues. The V end lost 5 bases, the J end lost 2 bases, and 13 bases lay between the germline ends. Germline V CDR1 and CDR2: SGHTA, FQGNSA. The CDR3 here is CASSPLRQTGNTIYF. CDR3 DNA sequence: TGTGCCAGCAGCCCACTAAGACAGACTGGAAACACCATATATTTT.

V gene TRBV18 combines with J gene TRBJ1-4; 8 nucleotides line up with TRBD1. The germline gives CDR1 KGHSH, CDR2 LQKENI. Trimming at V came to 3 bases and at J to 0 bases, leaving 12 bases not matched to a gene. The CDR3 has 19 amino acids. DNA for the CDR3: TGTGCCAGCTCACCCCTCGGGACAGGTCTTCCTGCAACTAATGAAAAACTGTTTTTT. Its translation: CASSPLGTGLPATNEKLFF.

The table lists this clone with a count of one. J is TRBJ2-1 and V is TRBV7-9; tentative D call: TRBD2 (5 bases). Germline assignment: CDR1 SEHNR and CDR2 FQNEAQ (reference sequence). The V end was cut by 7 bases, the J end by 3 bases, with 10 bases between. CDR3 length: 13 residues. This chain's CDR3 is CASTHGVYNEQFF. The DNA of the CDR3 is TGTGCCAGCACCCACGGGGTCTACAATGAGCAGTTCTTC.